The clone carrying this T cell receptor beta chain was counted between two and nine times. In patients chosen for sequencing, flow cytometry had shown CD8+CD57+ cell expansion. Severe acquired aplastic anemia affected all patients. No therapy had been given to the patients at the time of blood sampling. This sample stems from a study of CD8+CD57+ T cells in acquired aplastic anemia. Study background: Mean yield of DNA from sorted CD4+ and CD8+ cells was approximately 3 ug.

TCR beta VDJ and CDR3 were profiled, and genomic DNA was the template. TCRdb reprocessed the reads via MiXCR and lists one record per CDR3 protein. The repertoire holds around 180,000 distinct CDR3 sequences, less than 60% seen once, with about 1.7% in the top ten. Trimming shortened V by 5 bases and J by 5 bases, and 22 bases separated the two germline ends. Germline V gene sequence: CDR1 SGHVS, CDR2 FQNEAQ. The length of the CDR3 is 16 residues. The TCR was taken from a human donor with aplastic anemia. V usage is TRBV7-8 and J usage is TRBJ2-7, with TRBD2 as a possible D gene (6 bases). Material: sorted CD4+, CD8+, or CD8+CD57+ T cells (not recorded which) from PBMCs. The DNA of the CDR3 is TGTGCCAGCAGCGCAGCGGAGACTAGGTTCAGGAACGAGCAGTACTTC. It specifies CASSAAETRFRNEQYF.